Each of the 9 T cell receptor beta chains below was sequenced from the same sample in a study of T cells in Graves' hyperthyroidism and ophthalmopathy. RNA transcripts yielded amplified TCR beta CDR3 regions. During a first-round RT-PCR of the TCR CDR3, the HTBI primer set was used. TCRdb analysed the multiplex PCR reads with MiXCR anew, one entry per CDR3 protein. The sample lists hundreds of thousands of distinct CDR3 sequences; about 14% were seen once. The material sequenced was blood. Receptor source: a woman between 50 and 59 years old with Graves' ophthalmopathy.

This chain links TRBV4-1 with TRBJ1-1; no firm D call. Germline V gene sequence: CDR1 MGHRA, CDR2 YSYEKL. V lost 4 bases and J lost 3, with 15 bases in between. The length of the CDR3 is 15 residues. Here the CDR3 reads CASSPTSDRHTEAFF. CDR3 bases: TGCGCCAGCAGCCCGACCTCAGACCGCCACACTGAAGCTTTCTTT.

CDR3 residues: CASSSEGIVTGELFF. The CDR3 DNA reads TGTGCCAGTAGTTCGGAGGGTATTGTCACCGGGGAGCTGTTTTTT. V is TRBV19 and J is TRBJ2-2, with a tentative D call TRBD2 (6 bases). Between the trimmed V and J ends, which lost 5 bases and 4 bases, there was a span of 14 bases. Germline lookup yields CDR1 LNHDA and CDR2 SQIVND (reference sequence). The CDR3 extends over 15 amino acids.

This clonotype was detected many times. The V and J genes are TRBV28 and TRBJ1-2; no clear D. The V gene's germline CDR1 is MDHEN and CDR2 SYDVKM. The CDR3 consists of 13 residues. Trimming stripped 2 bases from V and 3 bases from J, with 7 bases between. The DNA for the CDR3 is TGTGCCAGCAGTTTAGGGAAGCACTATGGCTACACCTTC. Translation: CASSLGKHYGYTF.

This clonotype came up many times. CDR3 amino acids: CASSQASWETQYF. The DNA for the CDR3 is TGTGCCAGCAGCCAGGCTAGCTGGGAGACCCAGTACTTC. The chain employs TRBV14 and TRBJ2-5; D possibly corresponds to TRBD2 (5 bases). From germline, CDR1 is SGHDN and CDR2 FVKESK. This CDR3 comprises 13 residues. V gave up 3 bases and J gave up 5 bases, with 10 bases separating them.

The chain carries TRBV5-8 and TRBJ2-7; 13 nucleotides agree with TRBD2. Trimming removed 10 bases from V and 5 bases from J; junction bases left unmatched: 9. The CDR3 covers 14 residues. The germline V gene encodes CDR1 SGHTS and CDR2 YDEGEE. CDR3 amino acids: CAGKGGLAGDEQYF. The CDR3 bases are TGTGCCGGTAAGGGAGGACTAGCGGGAGACGAGCAGTACTTC. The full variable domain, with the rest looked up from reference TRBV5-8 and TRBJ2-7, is EAGVTQSPTHLIKTRGQQATLRCSPISGHTSVYWYQQALGLGLQFLLWYDEGEERNRGNFPPRFSGRQFPNYSSELNVNALELEDSALYLCAGKGGLAGDEQYFGPGTRLTVT.

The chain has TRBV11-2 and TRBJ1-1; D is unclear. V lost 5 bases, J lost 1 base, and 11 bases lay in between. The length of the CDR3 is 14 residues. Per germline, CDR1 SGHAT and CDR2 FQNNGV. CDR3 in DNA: TGTGCCAGCAGCGCCCGAGGGAGGAACACTGAAGCTTTCTTT. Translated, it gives CASSARGRNTEAFF. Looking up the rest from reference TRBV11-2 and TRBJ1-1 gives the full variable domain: EAGVAQSPRYKIIEKRQSVAFWCNPISGHATLYWYQQILGQGPKLLIQFQNNGVVDDSQLPKDRFSAERLKGVDSTLKIQPAKLEDSAVYLCASSARGRNTEAFFGQGTRLTVV.

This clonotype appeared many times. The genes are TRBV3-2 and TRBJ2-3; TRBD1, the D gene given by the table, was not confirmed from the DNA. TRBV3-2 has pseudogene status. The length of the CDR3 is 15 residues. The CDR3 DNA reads TGTGCCAGCAGCCAAACAGGGGGAAGGACAGATACGCAGTATTTT. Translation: CASSQTGGRTDTQYF.

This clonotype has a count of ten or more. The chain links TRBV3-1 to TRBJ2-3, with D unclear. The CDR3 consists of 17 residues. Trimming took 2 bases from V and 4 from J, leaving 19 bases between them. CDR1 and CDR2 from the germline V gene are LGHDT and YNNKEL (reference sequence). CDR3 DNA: TGTGCCAGCAGCCAACTTTTCCAGAAATCAGGTGCAGATACGCAGTATTTT. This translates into CASSQLFQKSGADTQYF.

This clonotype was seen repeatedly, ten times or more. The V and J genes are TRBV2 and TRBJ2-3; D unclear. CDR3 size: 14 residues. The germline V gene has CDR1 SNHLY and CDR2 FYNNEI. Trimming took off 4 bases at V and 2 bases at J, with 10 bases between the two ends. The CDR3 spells CASSALGPTDTQYF. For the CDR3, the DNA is TGTGCCAGCAGTGCCCTAGGGCCCACAGATACGCAGTATTTT.